Sequencing of this TCR beta chain was carried out in a study of T cells in Graves' hyperthyroidism and ophthalmopathy. This clonotype has only a few counts. Between the trimmed V and J ends, which lost 8 bases and 10 bases, there was a span of 27 bases. The CDR3 runs 15 residues. CDR1 is SQVTM, CDR2 ANQGSEA, per germline. What was amplified from RNA transcripts were TCR beta CDR3 regions. TCR CDR3 underwent first-round RT-PCR with the HTBI primer set. TCRdb reprocessed the multiplex PCR reads via MiXCR and lists one record per CDR3 protein. The sample has about 260,000 distinct CDR3 sequences, 22% seen once.

The sequenced sample was blood. This receptor was obtained from a man aged 25 to 45 with Graves' ophthalmopathy. The chain carries TRBV29-1 and TRBJ2-1, with a tentative D call TRBD1 (5 bases). The CDR3 coding sequence is TGCAGCTCCCGAACTCGGTCAGGGAAGGCGACCGAGCAGTTCTTC. It is translated as CSSRTRSGKATEQFF.